The text below deals with one T cell receptor beta chain. This specimen comes from a study of T cell repertoires in ileal Crohn's disease. Study background: Every patient was operated on for stricturing (roughly 61%) or penetrating (approximately 40%) complications. At postoperative colonoscopy, neoterminal ileum biopsies were taken as M6.

Assay used: immunoSEQ multiplex PCR; TCRdb lists only in-frame clones, some missing. Altogether about 16,000 clones are present, around 70% being singletons, with the ten largest covering around 3.9%. V lost 5 bases and J 5 bases, leaving 22 bases between the germline ends. This CDR3 has 16 amino acids. Germline CDR1 and CDR2: SEHNR and FQNEAQ (reference sequence). Sample time point: neoterminal ileum biopsy at postoperative endoscopy, about 6 months after surgery. Sample: ileal tissue. This receptor was taken from an adult with Crohn's disease. The chain couples TRBV7-9 to TRBJ2-7, with D possibly being TRBD1 (6 bases). CDR3 sequence (DNA): TGTGCCAGCAGCGAACTACTGGACAGCCGAAGCCACGAGCAGTACTTC. This codes for CASSELLDSRSHEQYF.